This T cell receptor beta chain originates from a study of metastatic and nonmetastatic thyroid tumors. The germline V gene has CDR1 SGHVS and CDR2 FQNEAQ. The CDR3 totals 14 residues. Trimming cost V 3 bases and J 5 bases, with 13 bases left between them. With MiXCR, TCRdb called clones anew from the PCR reads. The table has about 39,000 clones, 18% seen once. None of the patients had undergone any treatment ahead of thyroid surgery. This clone was picked up many times. The chain links TRBV7-8 to TRBJ1-2; possibly TRBD1 for D (6 bases). Sequencing was carried out using tumor tissue. The receptor was isolated from a female donor with papillary thyroid cancer or a benign thyroid nodule (not recorded which). Some clones in this sample may be carry-over from other donors' samples. The chain's CDR3 is CASSLQQGAYGYTF. CDR3 coding DNA: TGTGCCAGCAGCTTGCAACAGGGCGCTTATGGCTACACCTTC.